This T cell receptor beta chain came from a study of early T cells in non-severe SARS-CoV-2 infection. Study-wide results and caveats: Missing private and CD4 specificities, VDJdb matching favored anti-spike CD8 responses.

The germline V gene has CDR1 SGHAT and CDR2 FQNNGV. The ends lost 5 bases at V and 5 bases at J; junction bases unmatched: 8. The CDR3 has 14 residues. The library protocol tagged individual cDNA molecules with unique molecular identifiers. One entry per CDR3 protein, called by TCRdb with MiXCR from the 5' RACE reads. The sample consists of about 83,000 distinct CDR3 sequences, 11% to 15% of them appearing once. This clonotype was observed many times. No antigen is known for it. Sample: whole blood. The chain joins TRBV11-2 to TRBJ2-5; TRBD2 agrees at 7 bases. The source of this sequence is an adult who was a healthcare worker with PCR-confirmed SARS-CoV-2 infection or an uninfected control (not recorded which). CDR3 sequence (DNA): TGTGCCAGCAGCCCCGTGGCGGGGGAGGAGACCCAGTACTTC. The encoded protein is CASSPVAGEETQYF. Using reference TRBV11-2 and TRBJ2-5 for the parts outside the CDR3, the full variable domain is EAGVAQSPRYKIIEKRQSVAFWCNPISGHATLYWYQQILGQGPKLLIQFQNNGVVDDSQLPKDRFSAERLKGVDSTLKIQPAKLEDSAVYLCASSPVAGEETQYFGPGTRLLVL.